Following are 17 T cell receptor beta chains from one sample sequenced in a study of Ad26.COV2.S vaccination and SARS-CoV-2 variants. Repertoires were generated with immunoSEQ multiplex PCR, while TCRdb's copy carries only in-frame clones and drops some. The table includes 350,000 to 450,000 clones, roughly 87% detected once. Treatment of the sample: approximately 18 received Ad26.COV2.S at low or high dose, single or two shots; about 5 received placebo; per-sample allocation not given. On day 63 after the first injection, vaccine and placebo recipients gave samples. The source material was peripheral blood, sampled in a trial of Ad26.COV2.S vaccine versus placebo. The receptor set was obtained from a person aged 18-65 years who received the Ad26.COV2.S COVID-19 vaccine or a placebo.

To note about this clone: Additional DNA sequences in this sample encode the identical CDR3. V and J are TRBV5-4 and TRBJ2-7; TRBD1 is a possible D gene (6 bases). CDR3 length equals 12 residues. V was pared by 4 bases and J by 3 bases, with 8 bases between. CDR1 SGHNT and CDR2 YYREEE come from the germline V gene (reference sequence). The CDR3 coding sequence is TGTGCCAGCAGCAGGGACAACTACGAGCAGTACTTC. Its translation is CASSRDNYEQYF.

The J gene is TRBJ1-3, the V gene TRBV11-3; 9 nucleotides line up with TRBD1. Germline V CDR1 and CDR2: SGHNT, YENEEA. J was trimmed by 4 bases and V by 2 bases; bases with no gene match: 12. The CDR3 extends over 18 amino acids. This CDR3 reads CASSLFSGTGYFGNTIYF. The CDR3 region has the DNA TGTGCCAGCAGCTTATTCTCCGGGACAGGGTATTTCGGAAACACCATATATTTT.

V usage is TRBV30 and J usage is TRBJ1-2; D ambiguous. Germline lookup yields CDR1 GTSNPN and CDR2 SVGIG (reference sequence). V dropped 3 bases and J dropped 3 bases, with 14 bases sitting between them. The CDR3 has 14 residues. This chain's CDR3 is CAWSIVESHYGYTF. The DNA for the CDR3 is TGTGCCTGGAGCATCGTGGAGTCCCACTATGGCTACACCTTC.

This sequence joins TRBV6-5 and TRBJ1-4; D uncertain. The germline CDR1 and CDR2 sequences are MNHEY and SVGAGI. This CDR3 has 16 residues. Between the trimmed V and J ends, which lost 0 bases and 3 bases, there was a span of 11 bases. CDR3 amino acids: CASSYSLGWANEKLFF. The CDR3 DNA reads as TGTGCCAGCAGTTACTCATTGGGTTGGGCTAATGAAAAACTGTTTTTT.

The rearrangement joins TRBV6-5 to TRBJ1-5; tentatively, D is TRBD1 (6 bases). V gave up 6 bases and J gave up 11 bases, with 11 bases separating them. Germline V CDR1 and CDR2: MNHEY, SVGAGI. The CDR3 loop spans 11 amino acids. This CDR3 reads CASRGGPSQHF. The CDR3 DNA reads TGTGCCAGCAGGGGGGGGCCGTCCCAGCATTTT.

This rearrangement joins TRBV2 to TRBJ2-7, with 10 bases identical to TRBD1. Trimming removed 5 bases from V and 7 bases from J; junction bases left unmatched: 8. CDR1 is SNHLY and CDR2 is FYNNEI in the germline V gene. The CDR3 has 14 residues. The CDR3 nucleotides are TGTGCCAGCAGTTGGGACAGGGGAACTAAAGAGCAGTACTTC. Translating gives CASSWDRGTKEQYF.

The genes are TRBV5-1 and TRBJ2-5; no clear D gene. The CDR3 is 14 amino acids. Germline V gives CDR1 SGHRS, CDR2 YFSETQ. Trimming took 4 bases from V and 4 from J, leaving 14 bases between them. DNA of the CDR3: TGCGCCAGCAGCCCTACGGCGAAGGGAGAGACCCAGTACTTC. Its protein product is CASSPTAKGETQYF.

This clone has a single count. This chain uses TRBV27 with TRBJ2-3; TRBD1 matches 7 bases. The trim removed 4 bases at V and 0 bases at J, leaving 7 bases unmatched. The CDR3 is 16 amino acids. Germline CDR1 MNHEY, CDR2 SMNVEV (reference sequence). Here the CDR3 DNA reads TGTGCCAGCAGTTACTCGACAGGGCTGAGCACAGATACGCAGTATTTT. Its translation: CASSYSTGLSTDTQYF.

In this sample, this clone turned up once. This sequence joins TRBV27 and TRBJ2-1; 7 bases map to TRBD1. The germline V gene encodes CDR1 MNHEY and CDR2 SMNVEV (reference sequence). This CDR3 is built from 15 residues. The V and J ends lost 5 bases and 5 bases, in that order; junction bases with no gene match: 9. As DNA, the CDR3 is TGTGCCAGCAGTGCGCGGACAGGAAATAACAATGAGCAGTTCTTC. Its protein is CASSARTGNNNEQFF.

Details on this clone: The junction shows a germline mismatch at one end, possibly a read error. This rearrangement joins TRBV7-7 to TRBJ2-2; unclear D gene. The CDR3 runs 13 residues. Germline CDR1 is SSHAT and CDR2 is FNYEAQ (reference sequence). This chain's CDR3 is CASSLQSTGELFF. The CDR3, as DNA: TGTGCTAGCAGCTTACAATCCACCGGGGAGCTGTTTTTT. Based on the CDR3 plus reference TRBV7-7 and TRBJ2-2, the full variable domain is GAGVSQSPRYKVTKRGQDVTLRCDPISSHATLYWYQQALGQGPEFLTYFNYEAQPDKSGLPSDRFSAERPEGSISTLTIQRTEQRDSAMYRCASSLQSTGELFFGEGSRLTVL.

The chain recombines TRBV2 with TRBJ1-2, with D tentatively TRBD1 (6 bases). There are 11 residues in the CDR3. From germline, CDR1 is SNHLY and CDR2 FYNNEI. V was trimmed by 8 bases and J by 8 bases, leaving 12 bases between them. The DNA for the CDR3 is TGTGCCAGCTCAGGGGTTCGGGGCTACACCTTC. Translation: CASSGVRGYTF.

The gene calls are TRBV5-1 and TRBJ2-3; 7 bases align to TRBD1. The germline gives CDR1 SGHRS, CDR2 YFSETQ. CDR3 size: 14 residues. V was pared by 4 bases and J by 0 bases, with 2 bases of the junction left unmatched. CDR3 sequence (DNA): TGCGCCAGCAGCACGGGACAGAGCACAGATACGCAGTATTTT. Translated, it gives CASSTGQSTDTQYF.

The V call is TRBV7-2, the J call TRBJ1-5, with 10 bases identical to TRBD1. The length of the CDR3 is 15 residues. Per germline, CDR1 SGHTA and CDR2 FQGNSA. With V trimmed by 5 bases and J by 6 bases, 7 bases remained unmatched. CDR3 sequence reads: CASSDGQGGGQPQHF. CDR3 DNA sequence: TGTGCCAGCAGCGATGGACAGGGGGGCGGTCAGCCCCAGCATTTT.

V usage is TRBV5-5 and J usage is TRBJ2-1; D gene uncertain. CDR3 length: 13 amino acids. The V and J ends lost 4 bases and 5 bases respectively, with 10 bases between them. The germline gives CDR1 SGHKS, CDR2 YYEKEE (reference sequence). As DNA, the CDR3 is TGTGCCAGCAGCCGATTTGTGGACAATGAGCAGTTCTTC. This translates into CASSRFVDNEQFF.

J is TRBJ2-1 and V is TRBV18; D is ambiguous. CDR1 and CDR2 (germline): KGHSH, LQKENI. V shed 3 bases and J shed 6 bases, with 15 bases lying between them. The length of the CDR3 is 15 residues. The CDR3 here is CASSPDHDYSNEQFF. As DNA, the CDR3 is TGTGCCAGCTCACCCGACCATGATTATTCCAATGAGCAGTTCTTC.

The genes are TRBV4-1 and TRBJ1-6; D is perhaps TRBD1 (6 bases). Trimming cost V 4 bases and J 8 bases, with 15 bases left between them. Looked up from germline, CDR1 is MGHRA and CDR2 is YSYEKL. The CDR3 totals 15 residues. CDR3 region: CASSPGQYLDSPLHF. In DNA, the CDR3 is TGCGCCAGCAGCCCAGGACAGTATTTGGATTCACCCCTCCACTTT.

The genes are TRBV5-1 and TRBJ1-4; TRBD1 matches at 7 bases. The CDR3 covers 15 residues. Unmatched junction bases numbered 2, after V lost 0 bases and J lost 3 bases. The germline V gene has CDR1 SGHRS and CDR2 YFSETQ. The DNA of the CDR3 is TGCGCCAGCAGCTTGGGGGGACAGCCTAATGAAAAACTGTTTTTT. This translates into CASSLGGQPNEKLFF.